Listed here is a single TCR beta chain. The sample comes from a study of T cells in Graves' hyperthyroidism and ophthalmopathy. Amplified TCR beta CDR3 regions came from RNA transcripts. An initial round of RT-PCR targeting the TCR CDR3 relied on the HTBI primer set. TCRdb reprocessed the multiplex PCR reads via MiXCR and lists one record per CDR3 protein. The sample records approximately 590,000 distinct CDR3 sequences, 35% to 55% being singletons. Patients having uncontrolled infection, another autoimmune disease, pregnancy or lactation were not included. Germline V lookup: CDR1 LNHNV, CDR2 YYDKDF (reference sequence). This CDR3 has 14 residues. V lost 5 bases and J lost 8, with 18 bases in between.

The sequence derives from a woman aged 18 to 35 with Graves' hyperthyroidism. Material for sequencing was peripheral blood or thyroid tissue (not recorded which). This rearrangement joins TRBV15 to TRBJ1-2, with D maybe TRBD1 (5 bases). CDR3 sequence: CATSGWGLTGGYTF. CDR3 nucleotide sequence: TGTGCCACCAGCGGCTGGGGACTGACGGGCGGCTACACCTTC.